The 17 T cell receptor beta chains in this list originate from one sample, sequenced in a study of blood T cells in healthy people across ages. It was with a sample-barcoded 5' primer and a J-beta primer mix that a second PCR of roughly 7 to 12 cycles was run. MiXCR was run by TCRdb on the 5' RACE reads, yielding one entry per CDR3 protein. The sample consists of 1.5 million to 2 million distinct CDR3 sequences, roughly 27% of them appearing once. The sample taken for sequencing was blood. All receptors derive from a woman aged 30 to 39 in good health.

The CDR3 reads CASRARDAPSADTQYF. Written as DNA, the CDR3 is TGTGCCAGCAGGGCGCGGGACGCCCCTAGCGCAGATACGCAGTATTTT. This sequence joins TRBV12-3 or TRBV12-4 and TRBJ2-3, with D perhaps TRBD2 (6 bases). This CDR3 region has 16 residues. Trimming stripped 6 bases from V and 4 bases from J, with 20 bases between.

This clonotype was detected a few times. V gene TRBV2 combines with J gene TRBJ2-1; 9 nucleotides agree with TRBD2. CDR3 length: 13 amino acids. V shed 6 bases and J 5 bases; nucleotides not matched to a gene: 2. CDR1 SNHLY and CDR2 FYNNEI come from the germline V gene. CDR3 sequence: CASRGLAHNEQFF. CDR3 nucleotide sequence: TGTGCCAGCAGGGGACTAGCCCACAATGAGCAGTTCTTC.

V gene TRBV19 combines with J gene TRBJ2-3; the match to TRBD1 covers 9 bases. Trimming at V came to 1 base and at J to 3 bases, leaving 2 bases not matched to a gene. This CDR3 is built from 15 residues. Germline CDR1 is LNHDA and CDR2 is SQIVND (reference sequence). The CDR3 nucleotides are TGTGCCAGTAGTATAGGGACAGGGGCTACAGATACGCAGTATTTT. It is translated as CASSIGTGATDTQYF.

The CDR3 sequence is CASSDLEQPQHF. Here the CDR3 DNA reads TGCGCCAGCAGTGATTTAGAACAGCCCCAGCATTTT. V and J are TRBV10-2 and TRBJ1-5; no clear D gene. Germline CDR1 WSHSY, CDR2 SAAADI. Deletions cut 3 bases from V and 7 bases from J, with 7 bases between. CDR3 length equals 12 residues.

V usage is TRBV2 and J usage is TRBJ2-4, with no clear D. Germline V gene lookup returns CDR1 SNHLY and CDR2 FYNNEI. Deletions cut 6 bases from V and 2 bases from J, with 8 bases between. This CDR3 is 13 amino acids long. The CDR3 coding sequence is TGTGCCAGCAGGGATGAATCCAAAAACATTCAGTACTTC. Protein product: CASRDESKNIQYF.

The V call is TRBV6-6, the J call TRBJ2-2, with D maybe TRBD1 (8 bases). The germline gives CDR1 MNHNY, CDR2 SVGAGI (reference sequence). The CDR3 is 15 amino acids. Trimming pared 4 bases from V and 3 bases from J, leaving 12 bases between. The CDR3 bases are TGTGCCAGCAGTTCCACAGGGGGGGACACCGGGGAGCTGTTTTTT. Protein: CASSSTGGDTGELFF.

The CDR3 region has the DNA TGTGCCAGCACCAAATCCCTAGGAGGAGAGATCCAGTACTTC. Its protein product is CASTKSLGGEIQYF. The V call is TRBV6-2 or TRBV6-3, the J call TRBJ2-7, with a weak D call TRBD2 (5 bases). In germline, CDR1 is MNHEY, CDR2 SVGEGT. The CDR3 loop spans 14 amino acids. V dropped 7 bases and J dropped 10 bases, with 23 bases sitting between them.

The chain recombines TRBV7-9 with TRBJ2-7, with D perhaps given as TRBD1 or TRBD2 (5 bases each). Trimming took 1 base from V and 6 from J, leaving 10 bases between them. This CDR3 is 13 amino acids long. Germline-derived CDR1 and CDR2 are SEHNR and FQNEAQ (reference sequence). The chain's CDR3 is CASSLGDAREQYF. In DNA form, the CDR3 reads TGTGCCAGCAGCTTAGGGGACGCGCGCGAGCAGTACTTC.

V is TRBV28 and J is TRBJ2-3, with a weak D call TRBD1 (6 bases). From germline, CDR1 is MDHEN and CDR2 SYDVKM. This CDR3 has 13 amino acids. Trimming stripped 7 bases from V and 5 bases from J, with 13 bases between. CDR3 residues: CASTSRTVDTQYF. In DNA form, the CDR3 reads TGTGCCAGCACCTCTAGGACAGTAGATACGCAGTATTTT.

Concerning this clonotype itself: An end of the junction does not agree with germline; a read error may underlie this. V usage is TRBV24-1 and J usage is TRBJ2-4, with a possible D match to TRBD1 (5 bases). Germline CDR1 KGHDR, CDR2 SFDVKD. This CDR3 is built from 13 residues. The CDR3 nucleotides read TGTGCCACCAGTCTTCAGGGCAAAAACATTGAGTACTTC. The encoded protein is CATSLQGKNIEYF.

This chain connects TRBV2 to TRBJ2-7; TRBD2 matches at 8 bases. The CDR3 has 14 amino acids. Germline lookup yields CDR1 SNHLY and CDR2 FYNNEI. J was trimmed by 10 bases and V by 2 bases; bases with no gene match: 10. The CDR3 here is CASSEKRGRGDQYF. CDR3 coding DNA: TGTGCCAGCAGTGAAAAGCGGGGGCGGGGCGACCAGTACTTC.

Concerning this clonotype itself: The junction and the germline gene differ at one end; a read error may be behind it. This sequence joins TRBV5-6 and TRBJ2-7; no reliable D call. The CDR3 runs to 13 residues. CDR1 is SGHDT and CDR2 is YYEEEE in the germline V gene. The CDR3 reads CTSSPFSNYEQYF. CDR3 nucleotides: TGTACCAGCAGCCCCTTCTCTAACTACGAGCAGTACTTC.

This clonotype showed up many times. The chain employs TRBV29-1 and TRBJ2-3; D possibly corresponds to TRBD2 (5 bases). Germline CDR1 SQVTM, CDR2 ANQGSEA. Trimming pared 6 bases from V and 2 bases from J, leaving 18 bases between. This CDR3 region has 15 residues. The chain's CDR3 is CSVGNGVLNTDTQYF. DNA of the CDR3: TGCAGCGTGGGTAACGGGGTTCTCAACACAGATACGCAGTATTTT.

In this sample, this clonotype turned up a few times. This chain uses TRBV5-1 with TRBJ1-1; TRBD1 might be the D (6 bases). The germline V gene encodes CDR1 SGHRS and CDR2 YFSETQ. The CDR3 totals 14 residues. V lost 3 bases, J lost 6 bases, and 15 bases lay in between. The CDR3 nucleotides read TGCGCCAGCAGCTCAACTACAGGGAGCCCTGAAGCTTTCTTT. Protein sequence: CASSSTTGSPEAFF.

The chain uses TRBV5-1 and TRBJ2-1, with 8 bases fitting TRBD2. The CDR3 is 14 residues long. After removal of 3 bases from V and 8 bases from J, the junction contained 7 bases not matched to a gene. Germline values: CDR1 SGHRS, CDR2 YFSETQ. CDR3 nucleotides: TGCGCCAGCAGCTCCTACCGGGGGGGTTATGAGCAGTTCTTC. It codes for CASSSYRGGYEQFF.

This clonotype was seen only a few times. The DNA for the CDR3 is TGCGCCAGCAGCACCCTGGGCGGGGGCACAAACTACGAGCAGTACTTC. Translated, it gives CASSTLGGGTNYEQYF. The gene calls are TRBV5-1 and TRBJ2-7, with a possible D match to TRBD2 (7 bases). Germline CDR1 SGHRS, CDR2 YFSETQ. The CDR3 consists of 16 residues. The germline V and J ends were trimmed by 4 bases and 3 bases, with 20 bases remaining between them.

This clonotype was seen a handful of times. The chain carries TRBV20-1 and TRBJ1-3, with D unresolved. Germline CDR1 DFQATT, CDR2 SNEGSKA (reference sequence). CDR3 length: 14 residues. V gave up 2 bases and J gave up 0 bases, with 8 bases separating them. CDR3 DNA sequence: TGCAGTGCTAGACGGCCGCTCTCTGGAAACACCATATATTTT. Translation: CSARRPLSGNTIYF.